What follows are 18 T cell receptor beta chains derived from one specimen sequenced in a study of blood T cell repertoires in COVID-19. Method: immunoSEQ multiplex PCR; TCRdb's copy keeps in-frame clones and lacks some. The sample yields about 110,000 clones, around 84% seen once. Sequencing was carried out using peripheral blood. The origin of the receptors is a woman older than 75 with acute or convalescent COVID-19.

CDR3 residues: CASSQLRGAYEQYF. CDR3 sequence (DNA): TGTGCCAGCAGCCAACTCCGCGGGGCCTACGAGCAGTACTTC. V usage is TRBV3-1 (or the pseudogene TRBV3-2) and J usage is TRBJ2-7, with D perhaps TRBD2 (6 bases). CDR3 size: 14 residues. V lost 2 bases and J 2 bases, leaving 10 bases between the germline ends. Germline CDR1 LGHDT, CDR2 YNNKEL (reference sequence).

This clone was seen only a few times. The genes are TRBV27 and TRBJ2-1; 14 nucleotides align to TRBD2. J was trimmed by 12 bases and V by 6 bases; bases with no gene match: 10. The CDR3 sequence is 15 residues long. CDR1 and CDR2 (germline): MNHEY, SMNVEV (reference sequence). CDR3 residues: CASSHGLAGGVVQFF. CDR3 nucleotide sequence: TGTGCCAGCAGCCACGGACTAGCGGGAGGCGTTGTGCAGTTCTTC.

The CDR3 bases are TGTGCCAGCATTGGGACAGAGAATTCACCCCTCCACTTT. Translated, it gives CASIGTENSPLHF. The chain combines TRBV2 with TRBJ1-6; 7 nucleotides line up with TRBD1. This CDR3 has 13 amino acids. CDR1 and CDR2 from the germline V gene are SNHLY and FYNNEI. V dropped 7 bases and J dropped 7; count of bases not matched to a gene: 4.

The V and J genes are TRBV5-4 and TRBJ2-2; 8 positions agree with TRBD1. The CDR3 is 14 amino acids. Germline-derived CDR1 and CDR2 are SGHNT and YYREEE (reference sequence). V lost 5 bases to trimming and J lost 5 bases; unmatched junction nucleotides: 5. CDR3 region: CASRWDRSTGELFF. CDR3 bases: TGTGCCAGCAGATGGGACAGGTCGACCGGGGAGCTGTTTTTT.

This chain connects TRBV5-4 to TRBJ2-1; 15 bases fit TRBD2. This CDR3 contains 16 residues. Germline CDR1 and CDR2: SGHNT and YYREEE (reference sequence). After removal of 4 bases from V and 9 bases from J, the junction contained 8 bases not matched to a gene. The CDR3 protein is CASSIGLAGGTREQFF. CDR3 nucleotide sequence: TGTGCCAGCAGCATTGGACTAGCGGGGGGGACACGTGAGCAGTTCTTC.

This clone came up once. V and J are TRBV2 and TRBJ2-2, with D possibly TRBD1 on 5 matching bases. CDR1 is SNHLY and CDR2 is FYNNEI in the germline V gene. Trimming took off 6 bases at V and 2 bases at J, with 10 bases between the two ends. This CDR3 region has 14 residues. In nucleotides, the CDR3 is TGTGCCAGCAGGAAAGACAGAAACACCGGGGAGCTGTTTTTT. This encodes CASRKDRNTGELFF.

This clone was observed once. CDR3 in amino acids: CASSPSFTSGRGTGELFF. The CDR3 DNA reads as TGCGCCAGCAGCCCCTCCTTCACTAGCGGGAGAGGAACCGGGGAGCTGTTTTTT. The chain recombines TRBV5-1 with TRBJ2-2; 11 bases match TRBD2. Germline loops: CDR1 SGHRS, CDR2 YFSETQ. Losses at the gene ends were 4 bases for V and 5 bases for J; bases not matched to a gene: 13. The CDR3 has 18 amino acids.

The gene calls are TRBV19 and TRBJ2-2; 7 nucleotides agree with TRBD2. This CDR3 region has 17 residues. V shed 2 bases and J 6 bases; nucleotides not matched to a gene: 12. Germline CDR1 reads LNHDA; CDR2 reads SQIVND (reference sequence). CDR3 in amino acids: CASSITGGLGSSGELFF. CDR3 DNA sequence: TGTGCCAGTAGTATAACGGGGGGACTTGGGAGTTCCGGGGAGCTGTTTTTT.

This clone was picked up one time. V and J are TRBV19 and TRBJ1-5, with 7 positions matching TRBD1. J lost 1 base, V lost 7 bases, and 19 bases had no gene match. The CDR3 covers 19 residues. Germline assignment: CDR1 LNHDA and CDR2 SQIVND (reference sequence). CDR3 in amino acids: CASTPTGTAYATSNQPQHF. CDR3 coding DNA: TGTGCCAGTACACCTACTGGGACAGCCTACGCAACCAGCAATCAGCCCCAGCATTTT.

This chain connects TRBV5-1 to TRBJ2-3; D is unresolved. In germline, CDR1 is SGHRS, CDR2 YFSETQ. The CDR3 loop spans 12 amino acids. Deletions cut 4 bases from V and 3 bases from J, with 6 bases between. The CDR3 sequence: CASSGVTDTQYF. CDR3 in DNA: TGCGCCAGCAGCGGAGTAACAGATACGCAGTATTTT. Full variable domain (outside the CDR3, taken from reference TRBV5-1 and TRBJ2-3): KAGVTQTPRYLIKTRGQQVTLSCSPISGHRSVSWYQQTPGQGLQFLFEYFSETQRNKGNFPGRFSGRQFSNSRSEMNVSTLELGDSALYLCASSGVTDTQYFGPGTRLTVL.

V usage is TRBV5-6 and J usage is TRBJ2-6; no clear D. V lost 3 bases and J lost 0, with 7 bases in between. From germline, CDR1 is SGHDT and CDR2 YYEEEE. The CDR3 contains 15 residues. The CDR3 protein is CASSYRFSGANVLTF. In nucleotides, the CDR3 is TGTGCCAGCAGCTACAGATTCTCTGGGGCCAACGTCCTGACTTTC.

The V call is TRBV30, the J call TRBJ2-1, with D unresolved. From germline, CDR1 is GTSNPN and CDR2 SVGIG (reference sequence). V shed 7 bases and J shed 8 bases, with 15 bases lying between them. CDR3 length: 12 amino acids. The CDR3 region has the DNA TGTGCCTCCGAATCGGGTCGGCATGAGCAGTTCTTC. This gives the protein CASESGRHEQFF.

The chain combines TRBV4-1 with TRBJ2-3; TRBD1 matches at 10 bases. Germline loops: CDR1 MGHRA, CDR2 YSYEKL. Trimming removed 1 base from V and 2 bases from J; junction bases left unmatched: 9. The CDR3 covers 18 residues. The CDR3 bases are TGCGCCAGCAGCCAAGGACAGGGGGCGAATCAGGCCACAGATACGCAGTATTTT. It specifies CASSQGQGANQATDTQYF.

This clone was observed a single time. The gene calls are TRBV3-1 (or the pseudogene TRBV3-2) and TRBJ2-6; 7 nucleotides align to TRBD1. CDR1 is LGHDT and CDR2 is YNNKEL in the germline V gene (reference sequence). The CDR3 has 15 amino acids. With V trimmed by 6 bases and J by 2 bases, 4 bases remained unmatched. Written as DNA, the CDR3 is TGTGCCAGCAGATCGACAGGGACTGGGGCCAACGTCCTGACTTTC. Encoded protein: CASRSTGTGANVLTF.

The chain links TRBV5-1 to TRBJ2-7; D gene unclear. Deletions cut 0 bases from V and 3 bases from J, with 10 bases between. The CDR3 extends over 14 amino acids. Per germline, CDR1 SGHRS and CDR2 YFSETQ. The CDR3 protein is CASSLGGALYEQYV. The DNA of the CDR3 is TGCGCCAGCAGCTTGGGAGGCGCTCTCTACGAGCAGTACGTC.

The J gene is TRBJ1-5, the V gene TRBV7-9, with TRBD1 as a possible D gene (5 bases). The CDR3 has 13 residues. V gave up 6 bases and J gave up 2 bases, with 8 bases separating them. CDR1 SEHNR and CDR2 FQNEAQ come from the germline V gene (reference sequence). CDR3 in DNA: TGTGCCAGCAGTCAACAGGGCAATCAGCCCCAGCATTTT. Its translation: CASSQQGNQPQHF.

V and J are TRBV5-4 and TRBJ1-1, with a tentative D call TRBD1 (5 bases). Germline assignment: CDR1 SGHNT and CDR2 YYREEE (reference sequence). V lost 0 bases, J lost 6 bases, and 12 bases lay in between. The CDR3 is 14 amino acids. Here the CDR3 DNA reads TGTGCCAGCAGCTTGGAATCAAGGGGTGCTGAAGCTTTCTTT. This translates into CASSLESRGAEAFF.

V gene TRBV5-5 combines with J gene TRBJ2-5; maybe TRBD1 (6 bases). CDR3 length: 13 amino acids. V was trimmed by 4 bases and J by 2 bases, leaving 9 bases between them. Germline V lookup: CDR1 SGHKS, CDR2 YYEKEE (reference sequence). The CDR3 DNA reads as TGTGCCAGCAGCCCAGGGGCACAAGAGACCCAGTACTTC. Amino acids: CASSPGAQETQYF.